This passage covers 23 T cell receptor beta chains from one sample sequenced in a study of blood T cell repertoires in COVID-19. The method was immunoSEQ multiplex PCR; TCRdb's version includes in-frame clones alone and lacks a portion of them. The data contain around 330,000 clones, approximately 90% of them seen just once; the ten biggest clones take up under 5%. Input material: peripheral blood. Receptors were obtained from a woman in her forties or fifties with active or convalescent COVID-19.

The chain uses TRBV19 and TRBJ1-2; no clear D. CDR3 size: 13 residues. Deletions cut 0 bases from V and 4 bases from J, with 6 bases between. Germline assignment: CDR1 LNHDA and CDR2 SQIVND (reference sequence). CDR3 nucleotides: TGTGCCAGTAGTATAGATACTCCCTATGGCTACACCTTC. Residues: CASSIDTPYGYTF.

The chain couples TRBV6-1 to TRBJ1-2; 8 nucleotides agree with TRBD1. CDR3 length equals 15 residues. In germline, CDR1 is MNHNS, CDR2 SASEGT. Trimming removed 3 bases from V and 7 bases from J; junction bases left unmatched: 10. This chain's CDR3 is CASSEGLTGVVGYTF. The CDR3 nucleotides read TGTGCCAGCAGTGAGGGTTTGACAGGGGTTGTTGGCTACACCTTC.

This clone was found once. The chain employs TRBV28 and TRBJ1-6, with unresolved D. This CDR3 region has 14 residues. V lost 5 bases, J lost 12 bases, and 17 bases lay in between. CDR1 MDHEN and CDR2 SYDVKM come from the germline V gene. The CDR3 DNA reads as TGTGCCAGCAGTATCCCGCGAGGGTTCGAACCCCTCCACTTT. It yields the protein CASSIPRGFEPLHF.

This clone was observed a single time. The genes are TRBV28 and TRBJ2-1; 12 bases map to TRBD1. V was clipped by 3 bases and J by 6 bases; unmatched bases: 6. Germline-derived CDR1 and CDR2 are MDHEN and SYDVKM. The CDR3 loop spans 16 amino acids. This CDR3 is CASSFPGQGAGNEQFF. CDR3 in DNA: TGTGCCAGCAGTTTTCCGGGACAGGGGGCTGGCAATGAGCAGTTCTTC.

This sequence joins TRBV3-1 (or the pseudogene TRBV3-2) and TRBJ2-6; D is unclear. CDR1 is LGHDT, CDR2 YNNKEL, per germline (reference sequence). There are 15 residues in the CDR3. The V and J ends lost 2 bases and 0 bases respectively, with 5 bases between them. In DNA form, the CDR3 reads TGTGCCAGCAGCCAATTCAACTCTGGGGCCAACGTCCTGACTTTC. Translation: CASSQFNSGANVLTF.

The chain is built from TRBV27 and TRBJ1-1; 10 nucleotides match TRBD1. Germline V gene data show CDR1 as MNHEY and CDR2 as SMNVEV (reference sequence). CDR3 length: 16 amino acids. V trimming: 3 bases; J trimming: 5 bases; junction bases outside the gene matches: 9. CDR3 DNA: TGTGCCAGCAGTTTCAGAGCCGGGACAGGGGTGACTGAAGCTTTCTTT. As protein: CASSFRAGTGVTEAFF.

The chain uses TRBV2 and TRBJ2-4, with 7 bases that match TRBD2. This CDR3 is built from 16 residues. Germline V CDR1 and CDR2: SNHLY, FYNNEI. With V trimmed by 1 base and J by 3 bases, 6 bases remained unmatched. CDR3 bases: TGTGCCAGCAGTGAAGGGGCGGGAGTGAGCAAAAACATTCAGTACTTC. Translating it yields CASSEGAGVSKNIQYF.

A single count supports this clone. This chain links TRBV4-1 with TRBJ2-5; 8 bases match TRBD1. The CDR3 has 16 amino acids. The junction had 10 bases not matched to a gene; V was cut back by 6 bases and J by 1 base. CDR1 and CDR2 from the germline V gene are MGHRA and YSYEKL. The CDR3 DNA reads as TGCGCCAGCAGATCTGGACAGGGATCATTCCAAGAGACCCAGTACTTC. Amino acids: CASRSGQGSFQETQYF.

The chain is built from TRBV6-5 and TRBJ2-7; no firm D call. This CDR3 spans 11 amino acids. Germline V gives CDR1 MNHEY, CDR2 SVGAGI. V was pared by 7 bases and J by 0 bases, with 4 bases between. In DNA form, the CDR3 reads TGTGCCAGCACCTCCTCCTACGAGCAGTACTTC. It is translated as CASTSSYEQYF.

The J gene is TRBJ1-2, the V gene TRBV9, with TRBD1 as a possible D gene (6 bases). Trimming removed 4 bases at V and 8 bases at J, with 21 bases between. There are 15 residues in the CDR3. The V gene's germline CDR1 is SGDLS and CDR2 YYNGEE. The CDR3 spells CASSFTPGALQGYTF. In DNA form, the CDR3 reads TGTGCCAGCAGCTTCACCCCAGGGGCCCTACAAGGCTACACCTTC.

The genes are TRBV4-3 and TRBJ1-1; D gene ambiguous. This CDR3 has 14 residues. In germline, CDR1 is LGHNA, CDR2 YSLEER. With 2 bases removed from V and 4 bases from J, the gap between germline ends came to 11 bases. Here the CDR3 DNA reads TGCGCCAGCAGCCAACTCAGCGGGAGCACTGAAGCTTTCTTT. Its protein product is CASSQLSGSTEAFF.

The J gene is TRBJ1-3, the V gene TRBV7-3; D unclear. Trimming took off 3 bases at V and 3 bases at J, with 6 bases between the two ends. Per germline, CDR1 SGHTA and CDR2 FQGTGA. The CDR3 is made up of 13 amino acids. Here the CDR3 reads CASSFRDGNTIYF. The CDR3 DNA is TGTGCCAGCAGCTTCCGCGATGGAAACACCATATATTTT.

The J gene is TRBJ2-7, the V gene TRBV6-2 or TRBV6-3, with D perhaps TRBD1 (6 bases). The CDR3 loop spans 17 amino acids. Trimming took off 2 bases at V and 0 bases at J, with 17 bases between the two ends. Germline CDR1 MNHEY, CDR2 SVGEGT. The CDR3 DNA sequence: TGTGCCAGCAGTTACCATTACAGGGAAAGCCTCTCCTACGAGCAGTACTTC. Translated, it gives CASSYHYRESLSYEQYF.

The chain couples TRBV9 to TRBJ1-2; the D gene is possibly TRBD1 (5 bases). The CDR3 loop spans 18 amino acids. Trimming stripped 1 base from V and 5 bases from J, with 24 bases between. The V gene's germline CDR1 is SGDLS and CDR2 YYNGEE. The CDR3 sequence: CASSVLQARIVEGYGYTF. The CDR3 nucleotides read TGTGCCAGCAGCGTATTACAGGCCCGGATAGTTGAAGGTTATGGCTACACCTTC.

The V gene is TRBV4-1, the J gene TRBJ2-2, with a possible D match to TRBD2 (6 bases). With 8 bases removed from V and 2 bases from J, the gap between germline ends came to 15 bases. From germline, CDR1 is MGHRA and CDR2 YSYEKL. The CDR3 contains 15 residues. CDR3 sequence: CASADGGANTGELFF. The DNA of the CDR3 is TGCGCCAGCGCCGACGGAGGGGCAAACACCGGGGAGCTGTTTTTT.

The rearrangement uses TRBV28 and TRBJ1-2, with D perhaps matching TRBD1 (6 bases). This CDR3 spans 14 amino acids. V dropped 5 bases and J dropped 5 bases, with 15 bases sitting between them. CDR1 and CDR2 (germline): MDHEN, SYDVKM. In nucleotides, the CDR3 is TGTGCCAGCAGTCCTCGGGACACAGCTTATGGCTACACCTTC. The encoded protein is CASSPRDTAYGYTF.

This clone was picked up one time. The chain joins TRBV7-2 to TRBJ2-1; D gene uncertain. V was trimmed by 5 bases and J by 3 bases, leaving 8 bases between them. Germline lookup yields CDR1 SGHTA and CDR2 FQGNSA. The CDR3 length is 13 residues. The CDR3, as DNA: TGTGCCAGCAGCATCAATAGCTACAATGAGCAGTTCTTC. Translated, it gives CASSINSYNEQFF. The full variable domain, rest sourced from reference TRBV7-2 and TRBJ2-1, is GAGVSQSPSNKVTEKGKDVELRCDPISGHTALYWYRQSLGQGLEFLIYFQGNSAPDKSGLPSDRFSAERTGGSVSTLTIQRTQQEDSAVYLCASSINSYNEQFFGPGTRLTVL.

This sequence joins TRBV6-2 or TRBV6-3 and TRBJ2-1, with TRBD2 matching over 9 bases. Germline values: CDR1 MNHEY, CDR2 SVGEGT. The CDR3 runs 17 residues. V dropped 0 bases and J dropped 4; count of bases not matched to a gene: 7. The CDR3: CASSYSTQRGDYNEQFF. CDR3 nucleotides: TGTGCCAGCAGTTACTCGACCCAGCGGGGGGATTACAATGAGCAGTTCTTC.

The gene calls are TRBV7-8 and TRBJ2-5; TRBD2 is a possible D gene (6 bases). V was clipped by 7 bases and J by 3 bases, with 18 bases between them. This CDR3 is built from 15 residues. Germline V gene lookup returns CDR1 SGHVS and CDR2 FQNEAQ. The CDR3 nucleotides are TGTGCCAGCAACAACCCGGGGTGGGGGGAAGAGACCCAGTACTTC. Translated: CASNNPGWGEETQYF.

This chain connects TRBV19 to TRBJ1-2; 8 bases map to TRBD1. Germline V gene sequence: CDR1 LNHDA, CDR2 SQIVND (reference sequence). V lost 6 bases, J lost 2 bases, and 14 bases stayed unmatched. This CDR3 has 17 amino acids. The CDR3 DNA is TGTGCCAGTAGACACAGCGTTGGACAGGGCCACAACTATGGCTACACCTTC. Protein sequence: CASRHSVGQGHNYGYTF.

The chain joins TRBV9 to TRBJ2-5; 8 nucleotides line up with TRBD2. Germline values: CDR1 SGDLS, CDR2 YYNGEE. There are 17 residues in the CDR3. With V trimmed by 0 bases and J by 1 base, 8 bases remained unmatched. The CDR3 DNA reads as TGTGCCAGCAGCGTAGCCCTAGCGGGTTCCTCCCAAGAGACCCAGTACTTC. Amino acid sequence: CASSVALAGSSQETQYF.

Notes on this clone: At one boundary the junction diverges from the germline segment, which might be a read error. This rearrangement joins TRBV7-3 to TRBJ2-5; possibly TRBD1 for D (6 bases). The germline V gene has CDR1 SGHTA and CDR2 FQGTGA. The CDR3 is made up of 12 amino acids. The CDR3, as DNA: TGTGCCAGCAGCTTGGGACAAGGGACCCAGTACTTC. As protein: CASSLGQGTQYF.

The V call is TRBV7-2, the J call TRBJ2-1; TRBD1 aligns across 10 bases. V shed 8 bases, J shed 9 bases, and the junction held 7 bases outside the gene matches. Per germline, CDR1 SGHTA and CDR2 FQGNSA. The CDR3 is 13 amino acids. As DNA, the CDR3 is TGTGCCAGCCTACAGACAGGGGGCGCTGAGCAGTTCTTC. Its protein is CASLQTGGAEQFF. Based on the CDR3 plus reference TRBV7-2 and TRBJ2-1, the full variable domain is GAGVSQSPSNKVTEKGKDVELRCDPISGHTALYWYRQSLGQGLEFLIYFQGNSAPDKSGLPSDRFSAERTGGSVSTLTIQRTQQEDSAVYLCASLQTGGAEQFFGPGTRLTVL.